This T cell receptor (beta chain) derives from a study of blood T cell repertoires in COVID-19. Background on the study: Samples came from the United States, Italy and Spain, spanning acute and convalescent COVID-19. PBMCs, B-cell-depleted T cells, or T cells provided the cDNA or gDNA that made up the material.

In the original workflow: Nucleated cell number was recorded as an estimate derived from reference gene primer amplification. TCRdb keeps only in-frame clones here, not all; method: immunoSEQ multiplex PCR. D and trimming were read from the DNA, whereas the V and J calls and clone size are those reported in that table. This sample carries under 300,000 clones, approximately 90% of them seen once, and the ten largest clones take 7.2%. This CDR3 has 14 residues. After removal of 2 bases from V and 8 bases from J, the junction contained 8 bases not matched to a gene. Germline loops: CDR1 MNHEY, CDR2 SVGAGI.

The sequencing sample was made of peripheral blood. This TCR was sampled from a man aged 55 to 70 who had recovered from COVID-19. J is TRBJ1-1 and V is TRBV6-5, with 7 positions matching TRBD1. The CDR3: CASSYRTGYMEAFF. The CDR3 DNA sequence: TGTGCCAGCAGTTACAGGACAGGATATATGGAAGCTTTCTTT.